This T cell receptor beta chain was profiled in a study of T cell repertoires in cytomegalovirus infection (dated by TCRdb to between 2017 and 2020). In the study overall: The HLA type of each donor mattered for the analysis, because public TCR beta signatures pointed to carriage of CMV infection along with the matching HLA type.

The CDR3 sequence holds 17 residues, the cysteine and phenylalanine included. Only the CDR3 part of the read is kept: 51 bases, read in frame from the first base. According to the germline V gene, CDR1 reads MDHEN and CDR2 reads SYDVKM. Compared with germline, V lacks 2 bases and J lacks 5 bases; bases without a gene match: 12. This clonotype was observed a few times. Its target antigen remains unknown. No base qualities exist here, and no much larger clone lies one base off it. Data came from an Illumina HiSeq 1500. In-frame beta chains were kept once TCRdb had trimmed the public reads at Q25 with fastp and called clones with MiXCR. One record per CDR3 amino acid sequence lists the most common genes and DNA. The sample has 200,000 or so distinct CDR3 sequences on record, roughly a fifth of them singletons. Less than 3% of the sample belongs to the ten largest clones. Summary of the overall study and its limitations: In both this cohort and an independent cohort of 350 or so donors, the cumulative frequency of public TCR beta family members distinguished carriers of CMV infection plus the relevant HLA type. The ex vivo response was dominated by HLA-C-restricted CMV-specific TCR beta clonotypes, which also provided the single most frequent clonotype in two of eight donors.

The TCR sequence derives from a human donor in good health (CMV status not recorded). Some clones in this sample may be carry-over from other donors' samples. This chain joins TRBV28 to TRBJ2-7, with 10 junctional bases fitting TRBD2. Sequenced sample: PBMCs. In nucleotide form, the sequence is TGTGCCAGCAGTTTAGAGTGGCTAGCGGGAGTCGGCCACGAGCAGTACTTC. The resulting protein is CASSLEWLAGVGHEQYF.